These 2 T cell receptor beta chains were all obtained from the same sample, sequenced in a study of T cell repertoires in cytomegalovirus infection (dated by TCRdb to about 2019). This sample's treatment or condition label indicates: in vitro stimulation with specific CMV peptide epitopes to enrich CMV-specific T cells. Sequenced on an Illumina HiSeq 1500. TCRdb trimmed public reads at Q25 via fastp, called clones via MiXCR and kept in-frame beta chains. Each entry is one CDR3 protein sequence, shown with its most common DNA and genes. The sample has hundreds of thousands of distinct CDR3 sequences on record, about 30% of them singletons. The ten biggest clones cover over 15% of the sample. Their antigens are not known. The source was cultured PBMCs, collected from culture after CMV antigen stimulation. Source of these receptors: a human donor in good health (CMV status not recorded). Some clones in this sample may be carry-over from other donors' samples.

In its sample, this clonotype was seen a few times. This chain joins TRBV4-1 and TRBJ1-5; D gene unclear. The CDR3 contains 14 residues. Trimming cost V 4 bases and J 7 bases, with 14 bases left between them. Germline values: CDR1 MGHRA, CDR2 YSYEKL. DNA of the CDR3: TGCGCCAGCAGCCTGCTGACGGTCGTGCAGCCCCAGCATTTT. This sequence encodes CASSLLTVVQPQHF.

The CDR3 DNA reads as TGTGCCACTTCCCCCTTTCGGGCAGGGTCCTACGAGCAGTACTTC. It is translated as CATSPFRAGSYEQYF. The V gene is TRBV27, the J gene TRBJ2-7, with D perhaps matching TRBD1 (5 bases). The CDR3 spans 15 residues. Trimming stripped 10 bases from V and 1 base from J, with 20 bases between. Per germline, CDR1 MNHEY and CDR2 SMNVEV (reference sequence).